This T cell receptor (beta chain) was recorded in a study of blood T cells in healthy people across ages. Using a J-beta primer mix together with a sample-barcoded 5' primer, a second PCR was run for about 6 to 11 cycles. Each CDR3 protein gets one entry after TCRdb re-called the 5' RACE reads with MiXCR. Seen here are 1.2 million to 1.5 million distinct CDR3 sequences, about 43% observed once, and the top ten hold 6.5% to 10%. From germline, CDR1 is DFQATT and CDR2 SNEGSKA (reference sequence). V lost 0 bases to trimming and J lost 5 bases; unmatched junction nucleotides: 6. The CDR3 runs to 14 residues.

The origin of this receptor is a young woman in good health. Source material: blood. This chain connects TRBV20-1 to TRBJ1-2, with 7 bases aligning to TRBD1. The CDR3 protein is CSARDAGGGYGYTF. The CDR3 DNA reads TGCAGTGCTAGAGATGCAGGGGGGGGATATGGCTACACCTTC.